Following are 4 T cell receptor beta chains from one sample sequenced in a study of shared clonotypes between healthy human individuals. The table came from immunoSEQ multiplex PCR; TCRdb's copy has only in-frame clones and leaves some out. The table lists around 1.1 million clones, 78% of them singletons, with 0.61% in the top ten. The sequenced sample consisted of memory CD4+ T cells from PBMCs. As for subset: CD45RA-negative fraction. These receptors originate from a man between 18 and 29 years old in good health. Some clones in this sample may be carry-over from other donors' samples.

The J gene is TRBJ2-2, the V gene TRBV28, with 10 bases matching TRBD1. Germline V gives CDR1 MDHEN, CDR2 SYDVKM. This CDR3 spans 17 amino acids. After removal of 3 bases from V and 5 bases from J, the junction contained 9 bases not matched to a gene. The CDR3 spells CASSFPDRGQWTGELFF. DNA of the CDR3: TGTGCCAGCAGTTTCCCTGACAGGGGGCAGTGGACCGGGGAGCTGTTTTTT.

This clone appeared once. This chain joins TRBV4-1 and TRBJ1-4; maybe TRBD1 (5 bases). This CDR3 region has 15 residues. Germline CDR1 MGHRA, CDR2 YSYEKL. V shed 4 bases and J shed 3 bases, with 12 bases lying between them. In DNA, the CDR3 is TGCGCCAGCAGCCTATCCCGGGGGGCTAATGAAAAACTGTTTTTT. Its translation: CASSLSRGANEKLFF.

The V call is TRBV7-2, the J call TRBJ2-7; TRBD1 aligns across 7 bases. CDR1 and CDR2 (germline): SGHTA, FQGNSA. CDR3 length: 13 residues. V was pared by 8 bases and J by 5 bases, with 9 bases of the junction left unmatched. CDR3 in DNA: TGTGCCAGCGCTCCTTTAGACAGGGACGAGCAGTACTTC. This translates into CASAPLDRDEQYF.

The V and J genes are TRBV28 and TRBJ2-7; D might be TRBD1 or TRBD2, each matching 5 bases. The V and J ends lost 5 bases and 5 bases respectively, with 19 bases between them. The CDR3 consists of 15 residues. Germline V gives CDR1 MDHEN, CDR2 SYDVKM. In DNA form, the CDR3 reads TGTGCCAGCAGTCCCCAAACCGGGACCTACCACGAGCAGTACTTC. This gives the protein CASSPQTGTYHEQYF.